The 19 T cell receptor beta chains reported below all come from one sample, sequenced in a study of blood T cell repertoires in COVID-19. Sequencing used immunoSEQ multiplex PCR; TCRdb keeps in-frame clones, though not all of them. The data hold some 170,000 clones, with approximately 80% observed a single time. Sequenced input: peripheral blood. These receptors all come from a human donor in a cohort sampled during active COVID-19.

The chain combines TRBV2 with TRBJ2-6; D ambiguous. The CDR3 sequence is 14 residues long. The germline V gene encodes CDR1 SNHLY and CDR2 FYNNEI. Deletions cut 3 bases from V and 2 bases from J, with 5 bases between. For the CDR3, the DNA is TGTGCCAGCAGTGAGAGTCCTGGGGCCAACGTCCTGACTTTC. This encodes CASSESPGANVLTF.

The chain joins TRBV10-3 to TRBJ1-5; the D gene is possibly TRBD1 (5 bases). CDR1 is ENHRY, CDR2 SYGVKD, per germline. The CDR3 sequence is 13 residues long. The ends were cut back, 5 bases at V and 5 bases at J, with 10 bases in the middle. For the CDR3, the DNA is TGTGCCATCAGTAAGGACACAGATCAGCCCCAGCATTTT. Translating gives CAISKDTDQPQHF.

This clone showed up just once. The chain has TRBV19 and TRBJ1-5; 10 bases are shared with TRBD1. The trim removed 7 bases at V and 2 bases at J, leaving 5 bases unmatched. Germline V gene data show CDR1 as LNHDA and CDR2 as SQIVND (reference sequence). This CDR3 comprises 15 residues. The CDR3 coding sequence is TGTGCCAGTAAGGGACAGGGGTTCCGCAATCAGCCCCAGCATTTT. It specifies CASKGQGFRNQPQHF. Full variable domain (outside the CDR3, taken from reference TRBV19 and TRBJ1-5): DGGITQSPKYLFRKEGQNVTLSCEQNLNHDAMYWYRQDPGQGLRLIYYSQIVNDFQKGDIAEGYSVSREKKESFPLTVTSAQKNPTAFYLCASKGQGFRNQPQHFGDGTRLSIL.

The chain recombines TRBV7-9 with TRBJ1-5, with a possible D match to TRBD1 (5 bases). This CDR3 region has 15 residues. Germline V lookup: CDR1 SEHNR, CDR2 FQNEAQ (reference sequence). V dropped 3 bases and J dropped 6 bases, with 15 bases sitting between them. The CDR3 protein is CASSLERGEGQPQHF. CDR3 nucleotides: TGTGCCAGCAGCTTGGAGCGAGGGGAGGGTCAGCCCCAGCATTTT.

The chain links TRBV9 to TRBJ2-1, with TRBD2 matching 8 bases. V lost 3 bases, J lost 7 bases, and 12 bases stayed unmatched. The CDR3 runs 16 residues. Germline V gene data show CDR1 as SGDLS and CDR2 as YYNGEE. Written as DNA, the CDR3 is TGTGCCAGCAGCGCGAAGCGGGGGCCGTTGGGGAATGAGCAGTTCTTC. This encodes CASSAKRGPLGNEQFF.

This clone has at least ten counts. This chain connects TRBV7-9 to TRBJ1-2; D may be TRBD1 (6 bases). Germline CDR1 is SEHNR and CDR2 is FQNEAQ (reference sequence). The CDR3 runs to 14 residues. This CDR3 is CGGLLPGHNYGYTF. DNA for the CDR3: TGTGGCGGTCTCCTCCCGGGACACAACTATGGCTACACCTTC.

The rearrangement joins TRBV10-3 to TRBJ1-1, with TRBD1 matching 7 bases. Per the germline V gene, CDR1 is ENHRY and CDR2 is SYGVKD. The CDR3 length is 12 residues. J gave up 5 bases and V 3 bases, and 0 bases lay outside the gene matches. CDR3 sequence (DNA): TGTGCCATCAGTGAACAGGGGACTGAAGCTTTCTTT. This encodes CAISEQGTEAFF.

This clone was detected only once. This sequence joins TRBV2 and TRBJ2-4, with 8 bases fitting TRBD1. Germline-derived CDR1 and CDR2 are SNHLY and FYNNEI. V was pared by 5 bases and J by 6 bases, with 15 bases of the junction left unmatched. CDR3 length: 17 residues. The CDR3 region has the DNA TGTGCCAGCAGTCCCCTGGTTCAGGGGGCGCTAGGAAACATTCAGTACTTC. It encodes CASSPLVQGALGNIQYF. The full variable domain, in which reference TRBV2 and TRBJ2-4 provide the parts outside the CDR3, is EPEVTQTPSHQVTQMGQEVILRCVPISNHLYFYWYRQILGQKVEFLVSFYNNEISEKSEIFDDQFSVERPDGSNFTLKIRSTKLEDSAMYFCASSPLVQGALGNIQYFGAGTRLSVL.

DNA for the CDR3: TGTGCCAGCTCACCTTCCCGAAGCGGCACTGAAGCTTTCTTT. Protein product: CASSPSRSGTEAFF. The chain carries TRBV18 and TRBJ1-1; D unclear. The CDR3 contains 14 residues. From germline, CDR1 is KGHSH and CDR2 LQKENI. V was cut by 3 bases and J by 4 bases, with 12 bases left in between. The full variable domain, in which reference TRBV18 and TRBJ1-1 provide the parts outside the CDR3, is NAGVMQNPRHLVRRRGQEARLRCSPMKGHSHVYWYRQLPEEGLKFMVYLQKENIIDESGMPKERFSAEFPKEGPSILRIQQVVRGDSAAYFCASSPSRSGTEAFFGQGTRLTVV.

The genes are TRBV9 and TRBJ1-1; a weak D match, TRBD1 (6 bases). CDR3 length: 13 amino acids. Germline V CDR1 and CDR2: SGDLS, YYNGEE. The V end lost 4 bases, the J end lost 1 base, and 8 bases lay between the germline ends. This chain's CDR3 is CASSTDRNTEAFF. CDR3 sequence (DNA): TGTGCCAGCAGCACGGACAGGAACACTGAAGCTTTCTTT.

V usage is TRBV3-1 (or the pseudogene TRBV3-2) and J usage is TRBJ2-7; weak D call: TRBD2 (5 bases). Trimming left V 0 bases short and J 5 bases short, with 26 bases between. Germline V gene lookup returns CDR1 LGHDT and CDR2 YNNKEL (reference sequence). There are 19 residues in the CDR3. CDR3 DNA sequence: TGTGCCAGCAGCCAAGATCGGTTGTTGGTACCTTGCCGGGGAAACGAGCAGTACTTC. Its protein is CASSQDRLLVPCRGNEQYF.

The chain employs TRBV5-4 and TRBJ2-7, with 12 bases aligning to TRBD2. V lost 5 bases and J lost 7; bases outside the gene matches: 7. Germline lookup yields CDR1 SGHNT and CDR2 YYREEE (reference sequence). There are 14 residues in the CDR3. The CDR3 loop is CASRPTSGRGEQYF. The CDR3 region has the DNA TGTGCCAGCAGGCCGACTAGCGGGAGAGGTGAGCAGTACTTC.

The genes are TRBV20-1 and TRBJ2-7; 10 nucleotides align to TRBD1. This CDR3 has 12 amino acids. Germline V gene sequence: CDR1 DFQATT, CDR2 SNEGSKA (reference sequence). V trimming: 3 bases; J trimming: 6 bases; junction bases outside the gene matches: 2. DNA of the CDR3: TGCAGTGCTAGTGGGACAGGGGCCGAGCAGTACTTC. This gives the protein CSASGTGAEQYF.

The V call is TRBV18, the J call TRBJ1-2; 7 nucleotides align to TRBD1. The CDR3 covers 13 residues. Unmatched junction bases numbered 4, after V lost 3 bases and J lost 6 bases. CDR1 and CDR2 (germline): KGHSH, LQKENI. CDR3: CASSPQQGNGYTF. CDR3 nucleotides: TGTGCCAGCTCACCCCAACAGGGGAATGGCTACACCTTC.

This clone was detected once. The chain is built from TRBV30 and TRBJ1-2, with 8 nucleotides matching TRBD1. Losses at the gene ends were 0 bases for V and 6 bases for J; bases not matched to a gene: 9. Germline CDR1 GTSNPN, CDR2 SVGIG (reference sequence). This CDR3 region has 15 residues. The CDR3 bases are TGTGCCTGGAGTGTCCGACAGGGGATGTCCGATGGCTACACCTTC. Its translation: CAWSVRQGMSDGYTF.

V usage is TRBV6-5 and J usage is TRBJ2-1, with 8 bases that match TRBD1. The V and J ends lost 6 bases and 7 bases, in that order; junction bases with no gene match: 11. The length of the CDR3 is 15 residues. Germline CDR1 MNHEY, CDR2 SVGAGI. CDR3 protein: CASSRQGTGLNEQFF. CDR3 bases: TGTGCCAGCAGCAGGCAGGGGACAGGATTGAATGAGCAGTTCTTC.

This chain uses TRBV10-3 with TRBJ1-5; a possible D gene is TRBD1 (6 bases). This CDR3 is 14 amino acids long. Between the trimmed V and J ends, which lost 11 bases and 3 bases, there was a span of 17 bases. CDR1 is ENHRY, CDR2 SYGVKD, per germline. The CDR3 spells CAATPDSSNQPQHF. The CDR3 nucleotides read TGTGCCGCGACACCGGACAGCTCCAATCAGCCCCAGCATTTT.

The chain recombines TRBV24-1 with TRBJ1-1; no clear D. With 9 bases removed from V and 0 bases from J, the gap between germline ends came to 10 bases. The CDR3 has 13 residues. CDR1 KGHDR and CDR2 SFDVKD come from the germline V gene. CDR3 DNA sequence: TGTGCCACCCAGAGGAGCATGAACACTGAAGCTTTCTTT. Residues: CATQRSMNTEAFF.

This chain joins TRBV19 and TRBJ2-1; 8 bases line up with TRBD2. CDR3 length: 15 residues. Germline values: CDR1 LNHDA, CDR2 SQIVND (reference sequence). Trimming at V came to 1 base and at J to 8 bases, leaving 7 bases not matched to a gene. CDR3 amino acids: CASSIARTSSYEQFF. The DNA of the CDR3 is TGTGCCAGTAGTATAGCCCGGACTAGCTCCTATGAGCAGTTCTTC.